This T cell receptor beta chain is from a study of CD8+CD57+ T cells in acquired aplastic anemia. Study in general: The average for DNA from sorted CD4+ and CD8+ cells was about 3.3 ug. On average, healthy donors gave 8.5 million to 13 million reads for CD4+ cells. Study outcomes and limitations: Patients and controls had in common approximately 28 CD8+ CDR3 sequences.

As to this clonotype: What it binds is not known.

The CDR3 contains 15 residues. Germline-derived CDR1 and CDR2 are ENHRY and SYGVKD. The germline V and J ends were trimmed by 10 bases and 0 bases, with 18 bases remaining between them. Profiling of TCR beta VDJ combinations and CDR3 sequences used genomic DNA as template. TCRdb reprocessed the reads with MiXCR, giving one entry per CDR3 protein. The sample comprises hundreds of thousands of distinct CDR3 sequences, just under 70% of which are singletons, and more than 3.5% rests with the top ten. The chain links TRBV10-3 to TRBJ1-2; maybe TRBD1 (5 bases). Sequencing was done on a sample of sorted CD4+, CD8+, or CD8+CD57+ T cells (not recorded which) from PBMCs. The sequence came from a human donor in good health, serving as a control. The CDR3 nucleotides are TGTGCCAGCAGCCTAGACAGAAAAGCTAACTATGGCTACACCTTC. Protein product: CASSLDRKANYGYTF.